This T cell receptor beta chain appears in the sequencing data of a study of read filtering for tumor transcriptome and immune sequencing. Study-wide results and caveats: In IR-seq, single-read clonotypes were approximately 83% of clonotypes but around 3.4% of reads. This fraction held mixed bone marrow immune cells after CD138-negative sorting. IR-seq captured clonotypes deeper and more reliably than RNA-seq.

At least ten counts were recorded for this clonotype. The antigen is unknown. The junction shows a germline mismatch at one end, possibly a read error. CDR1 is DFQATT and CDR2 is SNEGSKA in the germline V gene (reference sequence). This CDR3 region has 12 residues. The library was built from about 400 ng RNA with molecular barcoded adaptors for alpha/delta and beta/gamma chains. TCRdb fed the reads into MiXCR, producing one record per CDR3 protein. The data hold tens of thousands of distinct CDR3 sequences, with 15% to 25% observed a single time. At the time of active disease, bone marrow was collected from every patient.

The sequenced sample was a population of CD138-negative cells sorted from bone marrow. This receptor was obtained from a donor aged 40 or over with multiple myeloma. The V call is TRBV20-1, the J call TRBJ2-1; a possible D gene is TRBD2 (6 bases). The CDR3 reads CSAGDSGTPPLF. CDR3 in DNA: TGCAGTGCTGGGGACTCGGGGACTCCCCCCCTCTTC.